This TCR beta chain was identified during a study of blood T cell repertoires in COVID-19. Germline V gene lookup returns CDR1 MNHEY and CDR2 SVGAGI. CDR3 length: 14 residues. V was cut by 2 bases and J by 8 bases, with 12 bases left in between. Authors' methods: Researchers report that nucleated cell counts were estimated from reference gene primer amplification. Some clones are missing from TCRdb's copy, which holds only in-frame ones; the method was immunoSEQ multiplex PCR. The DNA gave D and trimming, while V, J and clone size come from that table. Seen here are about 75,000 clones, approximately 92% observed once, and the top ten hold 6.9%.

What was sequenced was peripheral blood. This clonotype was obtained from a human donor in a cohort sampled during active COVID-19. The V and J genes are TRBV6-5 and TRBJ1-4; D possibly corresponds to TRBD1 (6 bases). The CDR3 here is CASSYRQGKEKLFF. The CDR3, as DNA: TGTGCCAGCAGTTACCGCCAGGGGAAGGAAAAACTGTTTTTT.